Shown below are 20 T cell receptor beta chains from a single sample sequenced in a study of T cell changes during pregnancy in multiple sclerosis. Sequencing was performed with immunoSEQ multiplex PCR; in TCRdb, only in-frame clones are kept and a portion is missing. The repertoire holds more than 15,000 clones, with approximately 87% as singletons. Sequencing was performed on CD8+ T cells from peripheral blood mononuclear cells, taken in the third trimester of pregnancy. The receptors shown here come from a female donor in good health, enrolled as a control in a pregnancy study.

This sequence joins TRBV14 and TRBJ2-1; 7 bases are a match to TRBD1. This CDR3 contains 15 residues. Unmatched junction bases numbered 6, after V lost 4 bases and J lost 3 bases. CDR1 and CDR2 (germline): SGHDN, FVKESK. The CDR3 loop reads CASSLKTGDYNEQFF. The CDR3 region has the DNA TGTGCCAGCAGCCTGAAAACAGGGGACTACAATGAGCAGTTCTTC.

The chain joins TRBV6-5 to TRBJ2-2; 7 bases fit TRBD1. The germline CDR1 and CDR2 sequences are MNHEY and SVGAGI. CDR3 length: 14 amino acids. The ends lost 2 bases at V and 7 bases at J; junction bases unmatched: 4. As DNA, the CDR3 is TGTGCCAGCAGTTACACAGGGGTACACGGGGAGCTGTTTTTT. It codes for CASSYTGVHGELFF.

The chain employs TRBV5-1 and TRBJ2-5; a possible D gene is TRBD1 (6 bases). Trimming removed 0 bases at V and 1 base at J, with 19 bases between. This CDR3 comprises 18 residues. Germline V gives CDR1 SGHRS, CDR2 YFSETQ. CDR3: CASSLAVVGQLFQETQYF. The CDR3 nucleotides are TGCGCCAGCAGCTTGGCCGTTGTGGGACAACTGTTCCAAGAGACCCAGTACTTC.

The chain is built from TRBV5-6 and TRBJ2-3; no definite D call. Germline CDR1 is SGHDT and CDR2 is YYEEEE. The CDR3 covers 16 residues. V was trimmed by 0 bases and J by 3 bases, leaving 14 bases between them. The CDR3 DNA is TGTGCCAGCAGCTTGGCTGTCAGACCTAGGACAGATACGCAGTATTTT. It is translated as CASSLAVRPRTDTQYF.

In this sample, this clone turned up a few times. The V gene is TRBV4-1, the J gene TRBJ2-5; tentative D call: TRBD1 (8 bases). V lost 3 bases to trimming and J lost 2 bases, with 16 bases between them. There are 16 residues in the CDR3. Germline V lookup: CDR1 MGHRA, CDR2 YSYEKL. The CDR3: CASSQESGTGQETQYF. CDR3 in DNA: TGCGCCAGCAGCCAGGAAAGCGGGACAGGACAAGAGACCCAGTACTTC.

The CDR3 DNA sequence: TGTGCCAGCAGCTTGGGACAGGGGATGCGCGAGCAGTACTTC. Translating it yields CASSLGQGMREQYF. The chain recombines TRBV7-9 with TRBJ2-7; 10 bases fit TRBD1. V shed 3 bases and J 6 bases; nucleotides not matched to a gene: 5. CDR1 and CDR2 from the germline V gene are SEHNR and FQNEAQ (reference sequence). The CDR3 has 14 residues.

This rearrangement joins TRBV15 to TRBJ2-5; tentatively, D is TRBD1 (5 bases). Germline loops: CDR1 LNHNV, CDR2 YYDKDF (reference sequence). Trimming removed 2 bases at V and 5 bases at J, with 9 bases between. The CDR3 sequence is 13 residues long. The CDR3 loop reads CATSRSGAETQYF. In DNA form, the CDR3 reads TGTGCCACCAGCAGAAGTGGGGCCGAGACCCAGTACTTC.

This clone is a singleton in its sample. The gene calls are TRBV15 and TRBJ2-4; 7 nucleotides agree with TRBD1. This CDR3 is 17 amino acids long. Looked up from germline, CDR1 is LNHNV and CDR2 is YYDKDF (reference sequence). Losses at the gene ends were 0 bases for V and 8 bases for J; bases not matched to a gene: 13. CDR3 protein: CATSRDLLGNRGYIQYF. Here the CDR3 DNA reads TGTGCCACCAGCAGAGATCTTTTGGGAAACAGGGGTTACATTCAGTACTTC. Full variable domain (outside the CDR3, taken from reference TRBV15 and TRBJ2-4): DAMVIQNPRYQVTQFGKPVTLSCSQTLNHNVMYWYQQKSSQAPKLLFHYYDKDFNNEADTPDNFQSRRPNTSFCFLDIRSPGLGDTAMYLCATSRDLLGNRGYIQYFGAGTRLSVL.

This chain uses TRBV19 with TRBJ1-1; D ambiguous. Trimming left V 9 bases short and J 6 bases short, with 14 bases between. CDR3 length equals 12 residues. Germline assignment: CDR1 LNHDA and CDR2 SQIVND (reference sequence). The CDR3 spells CASSPSYAEAFF. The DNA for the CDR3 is TGTGCCAGCTCCCCAAGCTACGCTGAAGCTTTCTTT.

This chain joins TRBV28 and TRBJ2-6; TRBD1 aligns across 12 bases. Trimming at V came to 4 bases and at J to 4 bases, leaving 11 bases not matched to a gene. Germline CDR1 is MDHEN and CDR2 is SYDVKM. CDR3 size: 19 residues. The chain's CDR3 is CASSSEAGTGGPGANVLTF. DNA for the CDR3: TGTGCCAGCAGTTCAGAAGCCGGGACAGGGGGCCCGGGGGCCAACGTCCTGACTTTC.

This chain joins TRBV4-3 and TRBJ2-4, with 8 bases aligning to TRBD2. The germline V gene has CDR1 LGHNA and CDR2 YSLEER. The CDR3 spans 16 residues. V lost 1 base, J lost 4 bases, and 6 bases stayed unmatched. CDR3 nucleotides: TGCGCCAGCAGCCAAGGGGTACTAGCGGTAAAAAACATTCAGTACTTC. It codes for CASSQGVLAVKNIQYF.

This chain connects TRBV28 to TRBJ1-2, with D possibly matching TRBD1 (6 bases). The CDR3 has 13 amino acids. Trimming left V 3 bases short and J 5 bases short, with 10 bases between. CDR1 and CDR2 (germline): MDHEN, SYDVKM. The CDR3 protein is CASSLGHSYGYTF. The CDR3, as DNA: TGTGCCAGCAGTTTGGGACACTCGTATGGCTACACCTTC.

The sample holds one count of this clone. The CDR3 spells CASSSHSGKPGELFF. Here the CDR3 DNA reads TGTGCCAGCAGTTCCCATAGCGGGAAGCCCGGGGAGCTGTTTTTT. The V call is TRBV27, the J call TRBJ2-2; 8 bases align to TRBD2. V trimming: 4 bases; J trimming: 6 bases; junction bases outside the gene matches: 7. Germline CDR1 is MNHEY and CDR2 is SMNVEV (reference sequence). The CDR3 has 15 residues.

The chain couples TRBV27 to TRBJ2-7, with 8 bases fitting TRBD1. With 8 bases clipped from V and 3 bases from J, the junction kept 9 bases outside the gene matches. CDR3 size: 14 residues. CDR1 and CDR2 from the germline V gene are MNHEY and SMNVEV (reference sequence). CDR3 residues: CASARGTGGYEQYF. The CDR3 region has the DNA TGTGCCAGCGCAAGGGGGACAGGAGGCTACGAGCAGTACTTC.

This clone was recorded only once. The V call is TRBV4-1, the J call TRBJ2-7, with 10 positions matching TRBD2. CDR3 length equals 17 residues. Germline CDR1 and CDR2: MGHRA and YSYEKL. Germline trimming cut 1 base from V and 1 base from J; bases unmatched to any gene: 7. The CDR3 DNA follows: TGCGCCAGCAGCCAAGGATTCAGGACTAGCGGTTCCTACGAGCAGTACTTC. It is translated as CASSQGFRTSGSYEQYF.

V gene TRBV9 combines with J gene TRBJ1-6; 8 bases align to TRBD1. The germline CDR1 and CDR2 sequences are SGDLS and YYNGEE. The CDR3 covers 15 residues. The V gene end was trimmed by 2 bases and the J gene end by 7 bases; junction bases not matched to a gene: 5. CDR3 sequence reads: CASSVTGESNSPLHF. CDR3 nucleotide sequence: TGTGCCAGCAGCGTGACAGGGGAGTCGAATTCACCCCTCCACTTT.

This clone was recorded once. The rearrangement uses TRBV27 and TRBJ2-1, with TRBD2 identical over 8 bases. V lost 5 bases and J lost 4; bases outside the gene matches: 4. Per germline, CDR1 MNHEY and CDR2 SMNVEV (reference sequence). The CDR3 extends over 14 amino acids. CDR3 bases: TGTGCCAGCAGTCTGGCGGGAGGTTACAATGAGCAGTTCTTC. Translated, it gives CASSLAGGYNEQFF.

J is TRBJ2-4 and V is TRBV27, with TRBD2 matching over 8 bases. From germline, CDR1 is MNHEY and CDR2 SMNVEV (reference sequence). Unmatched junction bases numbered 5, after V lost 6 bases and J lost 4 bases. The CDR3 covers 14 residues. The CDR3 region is CASSSQRGKNIQYF. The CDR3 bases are TGTGCCAGCAGCTCCCAGCGGGGGAAAAACATTCAGTACTTC.

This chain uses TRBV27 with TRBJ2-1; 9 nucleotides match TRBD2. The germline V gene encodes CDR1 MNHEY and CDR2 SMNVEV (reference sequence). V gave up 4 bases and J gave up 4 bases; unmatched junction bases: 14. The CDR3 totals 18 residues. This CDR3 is CASSSTPPTSGFYNEQFF. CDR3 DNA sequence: TGTGCCAGCAGTTCTACTCCCCCGACTAGCGGCTTTTACAATGAGCAGTTCTTC.

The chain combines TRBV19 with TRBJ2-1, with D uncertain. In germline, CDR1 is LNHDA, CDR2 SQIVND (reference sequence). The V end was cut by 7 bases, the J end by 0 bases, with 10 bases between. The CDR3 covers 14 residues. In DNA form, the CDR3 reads TGTGCCAGTAAAGCGCTCAGCTCCTACAATGAGCAGTTCTTC. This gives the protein CASKALSSYNEQFF.